What follows is one TCR beta chain and its context. Its specific antigen is unknown. Base quality data are lacking; no much larger clone is found one base away. The donors were included in the validation cohort of 90 to 150 subjects, a group kept apart from the roughly 730-subject first cohort. This sample was taken from a study of cytomegalovirus exposure and HLA in healthy donors listed by TCRdb under 2017. At the level of the whole study: According to a later analysis, the roughly 120 validation repertoires were produced on the same platform as the 666 repertoires of the first cohort. The study aimed to test whether cataloging public T cell receptors could reveal signatures of past pathogen exposure. A separate validation cohort of approximately 130 different subjects was used in addition to the roughly 640-subject first cohort. To predict cytomegalovirus infection status, the study brought together high-throughput TCR immunosequencing, statistical association of individual TCRs with disease status, and machine learning. General conclusions and limits of the study: The study listed 150 to 200 TCR beta chains as associated with cytomegalovirus. All 120 or so repertoires were used to score co-occurrence in the validation cohort in a later analysis, because that analysis had no HLA typing for the cohort. In a later analysis, TCRs clustered in the first cohort were found to also tend to co-occur in the roughly 120 validation repertoires, with about 93% of cluster scores above 0. While some public TCRs were present in many individuals, most TCR sequences turned up only very rarely across donors. Three of the identified cytomegalovirus-associated TCR beta chains were confirmed in vitro to be specific for cytomegalovirus antigens. The classifier was reported to diagnose cytomegalovirus status with high specificity and sensitivity in both the original cohort and the validation cohort. It was suggested by the authors that the approach could potentially be generalized to other disease states and immunological phenotypes.

Reading the germline V gene gives CDR1 SGHTA and CDR2 FQGTGA. The CDR3 holds 15 amino acids from the cysteine to the phenylalanine. CDR3 DNA is the only sequence kept; it has 45 bases, read in frame from the first base. V and J are truncated by 4 bases and 2 bases respectively, leaving an intervening sequence of 12 bases. Libraries were prepared through the immunoSEQ multiplex PCR assay. On the authors' methods: To diagnose cytomegalovirus status from the catalog of TCR beta chain sequences, a statistical classification framework was built. Held by TCRdb, this immuneACCESS table contains in-frame sequences only and omits some clones. Under half of the omission traces to an unresolved V gene where checked; the cause of the rest is unknown. V and J calls and clone size are copied from that table; D and trimming were computed from the DNA. Counted in this sample were 200,000 to 300,000 clones; about 87% of them appeared once. The ten largest clones add up to about 3% of the sample.

This receptor chain uses TRBV7-3 and TRBJ2-1, with a weak D call of TRBD1 (6 bases match). The clonotype was recovered from a man aged 18-30 years in good health and CMV-seronegative. Sequenced sample: PBMCs. The CDR3 region has the sequence CASSSSTGAYNEQFF. The nucleotide sequence reads as follows: TGTGCCAGCAGCTCTTCGACAGGAGCCTACAATGAGCAGTTCTTC.